This TCR beta chain was identified during a study of cytomegalovirus exposure and HLA in healthy donors (dated by TCRdb to about 2017). Looking at the study overall: According to an earlier analysis of several hundred of the donors, about 179 million T cells yielded 117 million unique TCR beta sequences and roughly 280 Gb of sequence data. An early release covering more than 500 HLA-typed donors comprised about 290 gigabases of sequencing data and approximately 80 million unique TCR sequences. Among the roughly 400 genotyped donors, around 81% belonged to the genetic ancestry cluster associated with self-reported Caucasian donors. The study aimed to test whether signatures of past pathogen exposure could be identified by cataloging public T cell receptors. The study profiled the T cell repertoires of about 720 subjects by immunosequencing and related them to cytomegalovirus serostatus. Besides the first cohort of more than 650 subjects, a separate validation cohort made up of over 100 different subjects was used. To predict cytomegalovirus infection status, the study combined high-throughput TCR immunosequencing, statistical association of individual TCRs with disease status, and machine learning. A later analysis re-examined previously published TCR beta repertoires from more than 600 donors and added high-resolution HLA genotyping to investigate patterns of TCR occurrence. Rather than drawing on any new phenotypic data, the later analysis identified candidate immune exposures from TCR beta sequences and the way those sequences occurred across donors. In an earlier analysis of about 590 of the donors, high-throughput TCR beta sequencing was used to judge whether each TCR beta V gene segment behaved as functional or pseudogenic. Alongside the repertoire data, information on donor age, sex, ethnicity and CMV serostatus was compiled. A later genetic analysis used genome-wide SNP genotypes for about three fifths of the roughly 700 donors, treating that subset as a discovery cohort. All discovery cohort repertoires had been generated using a single sequencing platform. HLA typing included class I and class II loci at four-digit resolution. The number of donors typed differed by locus, with 629-630 for A, B, C, DRB1 and DQB1, 522 for DQA1, 606 for DPA1, and 450 to 480 for DPB1. About 5 DR-DQ haplotypes were handled as single units for association and clustering, since linkage in the cohort was strong. Among about 400 genotyped donors of the cohort, an average of about 220,000 unique TCR beta nucleotide sequences was sequenced per donor, of which 15% to 20% were non-productive.

The cohort was made up of under 800 healthy bone marrow donors. Cohort members were all nominally healthy when sampled, although unrecorded immune exposures were likely present. The donor tested CMV seronegative and was one of the 352 seronegative cohort members. A peripheral blood sample was provided by each donor, and peripheral blood mononuclear cells were used for TCR beta sequencing. The Qiagen DNeasy Blood Extraction Kit was used to extract genomic DNA from the blood cell samples. V loses 0 bases, J loses 4 bases, and the germline ends lie 13 bases apart. From cysteine to phenylalanine, the CDR3 is 15 amino acids long. The CDR3 DNA has 45 bases and is translated from base 1. CDR1 LGHNA and CDR2 YSLEER are derived from the germline V gene. What the research found in general, with its limitations: The classifier was reported to diagnose cytomegalovirus status with high specificity and sensitivity in both the original and validation cohorts. An association between a missense DCLRE1C variant and V-gene and J-gene trimming of TCR beta chains was found in a later genetic analysis and replicated in an independent cohort. CMV serostatus was the only immune exposure information available for the cohort. Compared with the approximately 700-donor mean, donors in an Asian-associated ancestry cluster had fewer N-insertions in productive TCRs, according to a later genetic analysis. Most TCR sequences were observed very rarely across donors, whereas some public TCRs were present in many individuals. Because the 87-base-pair reads could not distinguish some IMGT-functional V segments, including TRBV6-2 and TRBV6-3, those segments were excluded. A few of the identified cytomegalovirus-associated TCR beta chains were confirmed in vitro to be specific for cytomegalovirus antigens. Because some donors lacked HLA typing at each locus, the association tests relied only on the typed subset. Because counts were too low, about 18 rarely observed V segments, including chromosome 9 orphons, were excluded from the earlier analysis of several hundred of the donors. A later analysis found that TCR association rates varied across HLA loci, with DRB1 alleles showing the most associated TCRs and HLA-C alleles the fewest. Roughly uniform sequencing depth across donors was assumed in presence/absence analyses, although this assumption may not hold. A further reported finding was that TCR beta sequences accurately predicted the HLA-A and HLA-B alleles for most subjects in the first cohort. Correlated functional status among segregating V segments might reflect linkage disequilibrium, but an unknown experimental factor could not be ruled out. According to a later analysis, parvovirus B19, influenza, CMV and Epstein-Barr virus appeared linked to several top co-occurrence clusters. The cohort was sequenced for TCR beta chains only, and without alpha or paired-chain data the features that could be detected were limited. Most CMV-associated TCR beta chains appeared to be HLA-restricted in a later analysis, and the HLA associations seemed to be driven largely by CMV exposure. In a later analysis, HLA-associated TCR beta chains showed more clonal expansion and lower generation probabilities than non-associated chains that were equally common. A cluster of highly shared sequence variants was judged likely to represent a technical artifact of the sequencing pipeline. In the study, 150 to 200 TCR beta chains were listed as associated with cytomegalovirus. An earlier analysis of around 540 of the donors showed that most TCR beta V segments appeared in productive rearrangements either about 87% or about 30% of the time, which broadly matched IMGT annotations. The authors suggested that the approach could potentially be generalized to other disease states and immunological phenotypes. Assigning TCR associations to individual alleles was difficult when HLA alleles, especially DR and DQ, strongly co-occurred. At a false discovery rate of 0.05, a later analysis linked some 18,000 TCR beta sequences to specific HLA alleles.

Receptor amplification or capture employed the immunoSEQ multiplex PCR assay. The multiplex PCR relied on a mix of 60 forward primers for TCR Vbeta segments and 13 reverse primers for TCR Jbeta segments. A multiplex PCR assay on genomic DNA amplified the CDR3 region of rearranged TCR beta genes. Amplified TCR beta libraries were sequenced as 87-base-pair reads on the Illumina HiSeq System. Processing in the source paper ran as follows. A later analysis tallied tens of millions of unique TCR beta chains across the 600 to 700 repertoires, and about 10 million of those chains were shared by two or more donors. Raw reads were error-corrected and collapsed into unique sequences by a nearest-neighbor algorithm in which closely related sequences were merged to remove PCR and sequencing errors. To assign V, D and J gene segments, CDR3 sequences were aligned to IMGT reference sequences. Each retained sequence needed at least a six-nucleotide match to both a V gene segment and a J gene segment. Rearrangements were classified as productive when the CDR3 lacked stop codons and remained in frame with V and J, and all other rearrangements were classified as non-productive. Following IMGT convention, CDR3 was defined as the stretch from the second conserved V-encoded cysteine to the conserved J-encoded phenylalanine. Sequences without an unambiguous match to a single V gene segment were excluded from the earlier analysis of about 600 of the donors. In an earlier analysis of a few hundred of the donors, V segments were called functional above 56.7% productive rearrangements and were called segregating when the between-donor standard deviation exceeded 5%. To diagnose cytomegalovirus status from the catalog of TCR beta chain sequences, a statistical classification framework was built. A later analysis assigned V and J genes by comparing TCR nucleotide sequences with IMGT/GENE-DB human TR gene sequences. The TCRdist pipeline was used in a later analysis to assign CDR3 sequences and most-parsimonious VDJ recombination scenarios. In a later analysis, every TCR beta chain was defined by the combination of its CDR3 amino acid sequence and its V-gene family, and reads without a unique V-gene family were dropped. A later analysis removed several hundred highly shared, low-generation-probability nucleotide sequences to deal with suspected cross-contamination and a sequencing artifact. A later analysis calculated a clonal expansion index for each public chain from normalized within-repertoire ranks of inferred template counts. In a later analysis, generation probabilities were computed with a VDJ recombination model fitted to out-of-frame rearrangements, and the resulting probabilities were checked against IGoR. In a later analysis, hypergeometric tests were used to score TCR-TCR, TCR-HLA and TCR-CMV co-occurrence, with a repertoire-size bias correction applied to TCR pairs. False discovery rates were estimated in a later analysis by permuting HLA or CMV assignments 20 times. In a later analysis, co-occurring TCRs were grouped with DBSCAN, and TCRdist sequence similarity was added when clustering was performed within HLA-allele-positive subsets. For co-occurrence clustering, repertoires with fewer than 30,000 or more than 120,000 public chains were excluded, along with roughly 5 repertoires with anomalous nucleotide sharing. The table comes from immuneACCESS by way of TCRdb, which keeps in-frame sequences with V and J called. Part of the clones is missing from these tables; in studies checked, under half for an unresolved V gene and the rest for unknown reasons. The V and J calls and the clone size are those of that table, but D and trimming were determined from the DNA. In all, the sample holds over 150,000 clones, and roughly 89% of those were seen once. Of the sample, approximately 0.85% is held by the ten largest clones.

With regard to this clone: Which antigen it targets is not known. It has no much larger one-base neighbor in the sample; base qualities were not kept.

The rearrangement joined TRBV4-3 to TRBJ2-7; TRBD1 is perhaps the D gene, given 6 matching bases. This clonotype originated in a woman aged 25 to 39 in good health and CMV-seronegative. Sequencing was carried out using PBMCs. Here is the DNA: TGCGCCAGCAGCCAAGAGGGCAGGGGAGAGTACGAGCAGTACTTC. It specifies CASSQEGRGEYEQYF.